The clone carrying this T cell receptor beta chain has only a few counts. The data were taken from a study of cytomegalovirus exposure and HLA in healthy donors. PCR amplification relied on 60 Vbeta primers (plus 13 Jbeta primers). Measured with immunoSEQ multiplex PCR; TCRdb has only the in-frame clones, and not every one. The sample comprises 150,000 to 200,000 clones, approximately 79% of which are singletons, and about 4.5% rests with the top ten. Sequenced material: PBMCs. This clonotype was sampled from a man in his forties in good health and CMV-seronegative.

The CDR3 loop is CASSPQGLAGSTDTQYF. DNA of the CDR3: TGCGCCAGCAGTCCACAGGGACTAGCGGGTTCCACAGATACGCAGTATTTT. The genes are TRBV10-1 and TRBJ2-3; 12 nucleotides match TRBD2. Germline V gives CDR1 WNHNN, CDR2 SYGVQD (reference sequence). This CDR3 is 17 amino acids long. Trimming removed 5 bases from V and 2 bases from J; junction bases left unmatched: 8.